Below, 13 T cell receptor beta chains from the same sample are listed, as sequenced in a study of blood T cells in healthy people across ages (dated by TCRdb to the mid-2010s). The method was 5' RACE. TCRdb records Illumina HiSeq 2500 as the sequencer. The second PCR ran for about 7 to 11 cycles and used a J-beta primer mix along with a sample-barcoded 5' primer. The raw public data were reprocessed by TCRdb itself: fastp quality trimming at Q25, MiXCR clonotype calling, in-frame beta chains only. Rows merge per CDR3 protein into single entries with the most common DNA and genes. For this sample there are approximately 680,000 distinct CDR3 sequences; about 34% appear just once. The ten top clones hold just over 15% of the sample. Input material: blood. These receptors came from a woman of 80 years or more in good health. Donor details come from another sample of the same person, matched by shared clones.

This clonotype was recorded many times. The DNA of the CDR3 is TGCAGCGTTGAAAGGAATGGCTACACCTTC. As protein: CSVERNGYTF. The V gene is TRBV29-1, the J gene TRBJ1-2; D gene ambiguous. The germline CDR1 and CDR2 sequences are SQVTM and ANQGSEA. The CDR3 sequence is 10 residues long. The V gene lost 2 bases and the J gene lost 6 bases, with 4 bases spanning the gap. Based on the CDR3 plus reference TRBV29-1 and TRBJ1-2, the full variable domain is SAVISQKPSRDICQRGTSLTIQCQVDSQVTMMFWYRQQPGQSLTLIATANQGSEATYESGFVIDKFPISRPNLTFSTLTVSNMSPEDSSIYLCSVERNGYTFGSGTRLTVV.

This chain joins TRBV5-1 and TRBJ1-2, with TRBD1 as a possible D gene (5 bases). CDR1 is SGHRS and CDR2 is YFSETQ in the germline V gene. CDR3 size: 14 residues. V was clipped by 0 bases and J by 4 bases, with 10 bases between them. For the CDR3, the DNA is TGCGCCAGCAGCTTGGCAGGGCGAGGCTATGGCTACACCTTC. This encodes CASSLAGRGYGYTF.

The table lists this clonotype with many counts. DNA of the CDR3: TGTGCCAGCAGCGTGGACAGGGTCTACGAGCAGTACTTC. It is translated as CASSVDRVYEQYF. The V call is TRBV5-4, the J call TRBJ2-7, with 8 bases identical to TRBD1. Germline V lookup: CDR1 SGHNT, CDR2 YYREEE (reference sequence). The CDR3 has 13 amino acids. V was clipped by 4 bases and J by 3 bases; unmatched bases: 3.

The chain couples TRBV30 to TRBJ2-5, with D tentatively TRBD1 (6 bases). The CDR3 extends over 14 amino acids. Germline CDR1 reads GTSNPN; CDR2 reads SVGIG (reference sequence). V lost 4 bases and J lost 11, with 23 bases in between. This chain's CDR3 is CAWNMGAIAYEQYF. Written as DNA, the CDR3 is TGTGCCTGGAACATGGGGGCCATCGCGTATGAGCAGTACTTC.

This clonotype was counted ten times or more. J is TRBJ2-7 and V is TRBV6-5, with TRBD1 matching over 8 bases. CDR1 and CDR2 from the germline V gene are MNHEY and SVGAGI. The CDR3 is 15 residues long. The V gene end was trimmed by 3 bases and the J gene end by 2 bases; junction bases not matched to a gene: 6. CDR3 protein: CASSYSADRAYEQYF. CDR3 nucleotide sequence: TGTGCCAGCAGTTATTCCGCGGACAGGGCCTACGAGCAGTACTTC.

This clonotype was seen ten or more times. This rearrangement joins TRBV5-1 to TRBJ1-1, with D hard to call. V shed 1 base and J shed 7 bases, with 14 bases lying between them. Germline CDR1 is SGHRS and CDR2 is YFSETQ. This CDR3 has 14 amino acids. CDR3 bases: TGCGCCAGCAGCTTGAGCCTATCGGGCAGTGAAGCTTTCTTT. It translates to CASSLSLSGSEAFF. Complete variable domain (other parts from reference TRBV5-1 and TRBJ1-1): KAGVTQTPRYLIKTRGQQVTLSCSPISGHRSVSWYQQTPGQGLQFLFEYFSETQRNKGNFPGRFSGRQFSNSRSEMNVSTLELGDSALYLCASSLSLSGSEAFFGQGTRLTVV.

This clonotype was observed once. The chain uses TRBV4-1 and TRBJ2-5; 7 bases agree with TRBD1. TRBJ2-7 matches the DNA end more closely, so the J call is doubtful. The germline V gene has CDR1 MGHRA and CDR2 YSYEKL. There are 16 residues in the CDR3. Written as DNA, the CDR3 is TGCGCCAGCAGCCATCCCGGACAGGCACGATCCTACGAGCAGTACTTC. Translating it yields CASSHPGQARSYEQYF.

The CDR3 here is CSAQAVGGASTDTQYF. CDR3 DNA: TGCAGTGCTCAAGCCGTCGGGGGGGCTAGCACAGATACGCAGTATTTT. The rearrangement links TRBV20-1 to TRBJ2-3; TRBD2 matches at 8 bases. The CDR3 is made up of 16 amino acids. Per germline, CDR1 DFQATT and CDR2 SNEGSKA (reference sequence). The trim removed 5 bases at V and 0 bases at J, leaving 10 bases unmatched.

The genes are TRBV19 and TRBJ2-1; 8 bases align to TRBD2. The germline V gene has CDR1 LNHDA and CDR2 SQIVND (reference sequence). The CDR3 contains 19 residues. V lost 3 bases and J lost 4; bases outside the gene matches: 17. This chain's CDR3 is CASSIRPLRTSPTYNEQFF. The CDR3 DNA is TGTGCCAGTAGTATCAGACCATTAAGGACTAGCCCAACTTACAATGAGCAGTTCTTC.

The chain recombines TRBV11-2 with TRBJ2-3, with TRBD2 identical over 16 bases. The CDR3 length is 18 residues. V trimming: 1 base; J trimming: 6 bases; junction bases outside the gene matches: 7. Germline V gene data show CDR1 as SGHAT and CDR2 as FQNNGV. The chain's CDR3 is CASSLVGLAGGSADTQYF. The CDR3 nucleotides are TGTGCCAGCAGCTTAGTGGGACTAGCGGGGGGGTCAGCGGATACGCAGTATTTT.

This clonotype has more than one count but fewer than ten. The V and J genes are TRBV5-1 and TRBJ1-1; 7 nucleotides agree with TRBD1. In germline, CDR1 is SGHRS, CDR2 YFSETQ. J was trimmed by 0 bases and V by 2 bases; bases with no gene match: 4. This CDR3 is built from 15 residues. The CDR3 here is CASSFDRVMNTEAFF. DNA for the CDR3: TGCGCCAGCAGCTTTGACAGGGTCATGAACACTGAAGCTTTCTTT.

The chain couples TRBV10-2 to TRBJ1-1, with a possible D match to TRBD1 (5 bases). The CDR3 covers 21 residues. The V end was cut by 4 bases, the J end by 2 bases, with 32 bases between. CDR1 and CDR2 (germline): WSHSY, SAAADI. DNA of the CDR3: TGCGCCAGCAGTGGGTGGGGACGGGCGCAGAGGGGAGAGGGATTAAACACTGAAGCTTTCTTT. Encoded protein: CASSGWGRAQRGEGLNTEAFF.

About this clonotype itself: This may come from a read error, since a much larger clone is one base off. This rearrangement joins TRBV7-8 to TRBJ1-2; the D gene is possibly TRBD1 (6 bases). Germline V gene sequence: CDR1 SGHVS, CDR2 FQNEAQ. Between the trimmed V and J ends, which lost 0 bases and 4 bases, there was a span of 18 bases. The CDR3 has 17 amino acids. The DNA of the CDR3 is TGTGCCAGCAGCTTAGCGAGGCAGGGGAAGTTGGGCTATGGCTACACCTTC. Protein product: CASSLARQGKLGYGYTF.